A selection of T cell receptor beta chains follows, all from one sample in a study of early T cells in non-severe SARS-CoV-2 infection. MiXCR, run by TCRdb on the 5' RACE reads, gives a single entry per CDR3 protein. Among fewer than 120,000 distinct CDR3 sequences listed, over 10% were seen once. This specimen was whole blood, taken at baseline. The source is an adult who was a healthcare worker with PCR-confirmed SARS-CoV-2 infection or an uninfected control (not recorded which). CDR3s include the opening cysteine and the closing phenylalanine or tryptophan. The order of the fields is CDR3 DNA, CDR3 protein, clone size, V gene, D gene, J gene. A D gene is named only where the DNA matches it firmly. For some rows the clone size is stated as once, few or many, or as a class when expanded; others skip it.

TGTGCCACCAGTGACCCGAATCAGCCCCAGCATTTT CATSDPNQPQHF few TRBV24-1 - TRBJ1-5
TGTGCCAGCAGACCCTCCGGGACCTACGAGCAGTACTTC CASRPSGTYEQYF few TRBV11-2 - TRBJ2-7
TGTGCCAGCAGCGAACGGCCGTTCACTAGCGGGGGGGTCACAGATACGCAGTATTTT CASSERPFTSGGVTDTQYF few TRBV7-2 TRBD2 TRBJ2-3
TGTGCCAGCAGCTTAACGTCTACTAGCGGGATAGAGACCCAGTACTTC CASSLTSTSGIETQYF - TRBV7-3 TRBD2 TRBJ2-5
TGTGCCAGCAGCCAGGGGGGACCCGGGGAGCTGTTTTTT CASSQGGPGELFF few TRBV3-1 - TRBJ2-2
TGCGCCAGCAGCTTGGAATCGGGACAGCTTAACTATGGCTACACCTTC CASSLESGQLNYGYTF few TRBV5-1 TRBD1 TRBJ1-2
TGCAGTGCCCTAGCGGCCTACAATGAGCAGTTCTTC CSALAAYNEQFF few TRBV20-1 TRBD2 TRBJ2-1
TGTGCCAGCAGTTACGACAGGGGGAATTCACCCCTCCACTTT CASSYDRGNSPLHF many TRBV6-5 TRBD1 TRBJ1-6
TGCGCCAGCAGCTTGGTTAGCTCTGGGGCCAACGTCCTGACTTTC CASSLVSSGANVLTF few TRBV5-1 - TRBJ2-6
TGTGCCAGCAGTTTTTCGGGGACTATCCTAACAGAGACCCAGTACTTC CASSFSGTILTETQYF few TRBV27 TRBD2 TRBJ2-5
TGTGCCAGCAGTTTACGGGGCGGGGAAAACTCTGGAAACACCATATATTTT CASSLRGGENSGNTIYF - TRBV27 - TRBJ1-3
TGTGCCAGCACCGATATTATAGCGGGGGGGCCCGGAGATACGCAGTATTTT CASTDIIAGGPGDTQYF few TRBV5-6 TRBD2 TRBJ2-3
TGTGCCAGCAGTTCTAGCGGGATCCGGAACACCGGGGAGCTGTTTTTT CASSSSGIRNTGELFF - TRBV7-6 TRBD2 TRBJ2-2
TGTGCCAGTAGTATGGGCTACATCACAGATACGCAGTATTTT CASSMGYITDTQYF - TRBV19 - TRBJ2-3
TGTGCCAGCAGCTTGAATTCGTGGGGGGGCCGAGATACGCAGTATTTT CASSLNSWGGRDTQYF many TRBV5-6 - TRBJ2-3
TGTGCCAGCCGTCCTCGAGTCGCCTATGGCTACACCTTC CASRPRVAYGYTF many TRBV6-5 - TRBJ1-2
TGTGCCAGCAGTGAAGGTCGGCGAAATGAAAAACTGTTTTTT CASSEGRRNEKLFF many TRBV25-1 - TRBJ1-4
TGCAGCGTGAAAATGAACACTGAAGCTTTCTTT CSVKMNTEAFF few TRBV29-1 - TRBJ1-1
TGTGCCAGCAGGGGTTGGAGACAGGGTTACGATACGCAGTATTTT CASRGWRQGYDTQYF few TRBV28 TRBD1 TRBJ2-3
TGCAGTGCTAGAGATGTCAGGGGCGGCCAGCCCCAGCATTTT CSARDVRGGQPQHF many TRBV20-1 - TRBJ1-5
TGTGCCAGCAGTGAGGGGGGACCTCTACGAGAGCAGTACTTC CASSEGGPLREQYF - TRBV6-1 - TRBJ2-7
TGCAGCGTTGAAAGTCGGAGCGGGACCGAGTACGAGCAGTACTTC CSVESRSGTEYEQYF few TRBV29-1 TRBD2 TRBJ2-7
TGTGCCACCAGCAGAGGGAACACCGGGGAGCTGTTTTTT CATSRGNTGELFF - TRBV15 - TRBJ2-2
TGCAGCGTTGAAGATCTCAGGGTTGGGACTGAAGCTTTCTTT CSVEDLRVGTEAFF many TRBV29-1 - TRBJ1-1
TGTGCCAGCTCACCACCCTCTCTGGGAAACACCATATATTTT CASSPPSLGNTIYF many TRBV18 - TRBJ1-3
TGTGCCAGCAGTATAACAGGGGACCAGAACACTGAAGCTTTCTTT CASSITGDQNTEAFF many TRBV28 TRBD1 TRBJ1-1
TGTGCCAGCAGTTTAAATCTAGCGGGCATCAATGAGCAGTTCTTC CASSLNLAGINEQFF many TRBV28 TRBD2 TRBJ2-1
TGCACCGCCGGGGCAAAATGGCTCGAGCAGTACTTC CTAGAKWLEQYF few TRBV20-1 - TRBJ2-7
TGTGCCAGCAGCCCAGAAGTTCGGGCGGTAACATCACCCCTCCACTTT CASSPEVRAVTSPLHF - TRBV7-7 - TRBJ1-6
TGTGCCAGCAGCCAAGCTCTCCGTAGCTCCTACGAGCAGTACTTC CASSQALRSSYEQYF few TRBV14 - TRBJ2-7
TGCAGTGCTAGAGCCCCCAGAGGGAGCGATACGCAGTATTTT CSARAPRGSDTQYF - TRBV20-1 - TRBJ2-3
TGTGCCAGTACTCCGGGGGACAGGGGCTACGAGCAGTACTTC CASTPGDRGYEQYF - TRBV19 TRBD1 TRBJ2-7
TGTGCCAGCAGTTCATTGGGTCAGCCCCAGCATTTT CASSSLGQPQHF - TRBV12-3/TRBV12-4 - TRBJ1-5
TGTGCCAGCAGTCGGTGGCAGGCTGAAAACACCATATATTTT CASSRWQAENTIYF few TRBV12-3/TRBV12-4 - TRBJ1-3
TGCGCCAGCAGCCGCCAAAGGACCAGCACAGATACGCAGTATTTT CASSRQRTSTDTQYF - TRBV5-1 - TRBJ2-3
TGCAGCTTTACCGGGACAGCCTATGGCTACACCTTC CSFTGTAYGYTF many TRBV29-1 TRBD1 TRBJ1-2
TGCGGGGGACAGGGGCACGGGGAGCTGTTTTTT CGGQGHGELFF - TRBV20-1 TRBD1 TRBJ2-2
TGCGCCAGCAGCCAAGAACTAGCGGGGTGGACCGGGGAGCTGTTTTTT CASSQELAGWTGELFF - TRBV4-1 TRBD2 TRBJ2-2
TGCAGCGTTGATGGTATTGCGGGGTCTGAGCAGTTCTTC CSVDGIAGSEQFF few TRBV29-1 - TRBJ2-1
TGTGCCAGCAGCCAAACAGGGGTTCCCTATGGCTACACCTTC CASSQTGVPYGYTF - TRBV12-3/TRBV12-4 TRBD1 TRBJ1-2
TGTGCCAGCAGCTCAGGGAGCTCCTATAATTCACCCCTCCACTTT CASSSGSSYNSPLHF few TRBV7-6 - TRBJ1-6
TGCAGCGTTGCTAGGGGTCTGGGCAATCAGCCCCAGCATTTT CSVARGLGNQPQHF few TRBV29-1 - TRBJ1-5
TGTGCCAGCAGCCAAGAGGGCACAGTCGGTTCACCCCTCCACTTT CASSQEGTVGSPLHF few TRBV7-3 - TRBJ1-6
TGTGCCAGCAGCGCGATCCCCGGAGGTTCCTACAATGAGCAGTTCTTC CASSAIPGGSYNEQFF few TRBV9 - TRBJ2-1
TGTGCCAGCAGCTCCTATGGCTACACCTTC CASSSYGYTF many TRBV28 - TRBJ1-2
TGTGCCAGCAGTTTATCCGAGCCGACAGCTAACTATGGCTACACCTTC CASSLSEPTANYGYTF few TRBV12-3/TRBV12-4 - TRBJ1-2
TGTGCCAGCAGCTTAGGACGACAGGGGCACAGGCGCGGAGAGACCCAGTACTTC CASSLGRQGHRRGETQYF many TRBV7-9 TRBD1 TRBJ2-5